This T cell receptor beta chain was documented in a study of shared clonotypes between healthy human individuals. Overall study context: The composition of the donors was a couple of women and a few men aged 18 to 49.

Assay: immunoSEQ multiplex PCR; the TCRdb copy retains only in-frame clones and omits some. Among roughly 2.4 million clones listed, 90% to 97% were seen once. Whole-study results and caveats: Estimated richness was generally greater in naive than memory subsets.

A word on this clone: Its antigen is undetermined.

Trimming removed 7 bases from V and 3 bases from J, with 15 bases in between. Germline V CDR1 and CDR2: GTSNPN, SVGIG (reference sequence). CDR3 length: 14 residues. J is TRBJ1-4 and V is TRBV30; TRBD1 is a possible D gene (6 bases). The source material was naive CD4+ T cells sorted from blood. Specified subset: CD45RA+ positively selected. The sequence was collected from a man in his late teens or twenties in good health. The CDR3: CAFHYTGSNEKLFF. Written as DNA, the CDR3 is TGTGCCTTCCACTATACAGGGTCTAATGAAAAACTGTTTTTT.